Listed below are T cell receptor beta chains from one sample, sequenced in a study of response to subunit inactivated influenza vaccine. TCRdb recomputed calls from the RT-PCR reads with MiXCR, one row per CDR3 protein. The sample includes around 540,000 distinct CDR3 sequences, over 9.5% of them seen just once. The sample consisted of PBMCs from blood, taken on the day of vaccination. These receptors all come from a man in his fifties who received an inactivated influenza vaccine. The CDR3 runs from the conserved cysteine through the conserved F or W. D genes are given only for firm matches. The listing skips clone size in some rows; elsewhere it reads once, few, many or a size class.

few	TRBV7-9	TRBJ2-3	-	TGTGCCAGCAGCTTTCAATCCGGGAGCACAGATACGCAGTATTTT	CASSFQSGSTDTQYF
-	TRBV9	TRBJ1-3	-	TGTGCCAGCAGCCCCCCTGGACATTTCTCTGGAAACACCATATATTTT	CASSPPGHFSGNTIYF
-	TRBV11-2	TRBJ2-3	-	TGTGCCAGCAGGTCTTGGGGTGGCACAGATACGCAGTATTTT	CASRSWGGTDTQYF
-	TRBV19	TRBJ1-4	TRBD1	TGTGCCGCACATAGGACAGGGCGCGCAACTAATGAAAAACTGTTTTTT	CAAHRTGRATNEKLFF
few	TRBV18	TRBJ2-3	-	TGTGCCAGCTCACCACCAACGAGGGGCGGGTTGGCAGATACGCAGTATTTT	CASSPPTRGGLADTQYF
-	TRBV6-1	TRBJ1-1	-	TGTGCCAGCACCAAAGACAGAGAGAACACTGAAGCTTTCTTT	CASTKDRENTEAFF
many	TRBV7-2	TRBJ2-7	-	TGTGCCAGCAGCTTGTACCGGGACTTCTACGAGCAGTACTTC	CASSLYRDFYEQYF
few	TRBV5-6	TRBJ2-2	-	TGTGCCAGCAGCTTGGTGGCGGGTCTCGCGAACACCGGGGAGCTGTTTTTT	CASSLVAGLANTGELFF
few	TRBV28	TRBJ2-2	-	TGTGCCAGCAGCCCCATTAGGGCTACCGGGGAGCTGTTTTTT	CASSPIRATGELFF
-	TRBV27	TRBJ2-7	-	TGTGCCAGCAGTACATCCCTGTCTGGGTTCTCCTACGAGCAGTACTTC	CASSTSLSGFSYEQYF
many	TRBV10-3	TRBJ2-3	TRBD2	TGTGCCATCGCTGAGACTAGCGGGGCCACAGATACGCAGTATTTT	CAIAETSGATDTQYF
-	TRBV12-3/TRBV12-4	TRBJ1-6	-	TGTGCCAGCAGTTTAGCAGGGGCTGGGACACCCCTCCACTTT	CASSLAGAGTPLHF
-	TRBV10-3	TRBJ2-7	TRBD2	TGTGCCATCAGGAAAGCGGGGGAATCGCACGAGCAGTACTTC	CAIRKAGESHEQYF
few	TRBV2	TRBJ2-7	-	TGTGCCAGCAGGAATACAGCCTACGAGCAGTACTTC	CASRNTAYEQYF
-	TRBV5-1	TRBJ2-7	TRBD2	TGCGCCAGCAGCCGAGGTCCTAGCGGAGTCTACGAGCAGTACTTC	CASSRGPSGVYEQYF
-	TRBV7-2	TRBJ1-2	TRBD1	TGTGCCAGCAGCTCCGGGACAGACAACTATGGCTACACCTTC	CASSSGTDNYGYTF
few	TRBV10-3	TRBJ1-5	TRBD1	TGTGCCATCAGTGAGTCGCCAGGGGGTCAGCCCCAGCATTTT	CAISESPGGQPQHF
-	TRBV4-3	TRBJ2-7	-	TGCGCCAGCAGCCATAGCTTAGGATCCTACGAGCAGTACTTC	CASSHSLGSYEQYF
few	TRBV5-1	TRBJ2-3	-	TGCGCCAGCAGCTTGGCCAGGGGGGGCGCAGATACGCAGTATTTT	CASSLARGGADTQYF
few	TRBV20-1	TRBJ2-3	-	TGCAGTGCTAGAGAAGTCGGGATTAACACAGATACGCAGTATTTT	CSAREVGINTDTQYF
once	TRBV18	TRBJ1-1	-	TGTGCCAGCTCACCGCCCGGGGTGGGCACTGAAGCTTTCTTT	CASSPPGVGTEAFF
many	TRBV4-3	TRBJ2-1	-	TGCGCCAGCAGCCAAGAGGCTAGCTACGGTGAGCAGTTCTTC	CASSQEASYGEQFF
-	TRBV3-1	TRBJ2-3	TRBD2	TGTGCCAGCAGCCAAGCTGCGGGACTAGCGGGGGCAGATACGCAGTATTTT	CASSQAAGLAGADTQYF